The present entry profiles one T cell receptor (beta chain) with its context. Its antigen is unidentified. Sorting defined naive CD8 T cells as CD8+CD4-CCR7+CD45RA+. CDR1 and CDR2 (germline): MGHRA, YSYEKL. V shed 4 bases and J shed 5 bases, with 14 bases lying between them. The CDR3 is 14 residues long. These data belong to a study of molecular identifiers for immune sequencing clone quantification. Study-wide results and caveats: Clones with over 20 RNA copies captured over 99% of effector molecules but under 1% of naive ones.

One entry per CDR3 protein, called by TCRdb with MiXCR from the PCR reads. The sample holds about 510,000 distinct CDR3 sequences, less than 30% seen once. The sequenced sample consisted of naive CD8+ T cells from blood, with Jurkat cell RNA spiked in. Described subset: FACS-sorted CD8+CD4-CCR7+CD45RA+ naive T cells. J is TRBJ2-5 and V is TRBV4-1; D may be TRBD1 (5 bases). The sequence was obtained from a human donor in good health. Some libraries in this study had Jurkat cell RNA spiked in. CDR3 sequence reads: CASSPQGLVETQYF. The CDR3 DNA follows: TGCGCCAGCAGCCCCCAGGGATTGGTTGAGACCCAGTACTTC.